This is a list of T cell receptor beta chains from one sample in a study of cytomegalovirus exposure and HLA in healthy donors. The assay was immunoSEQ multiplex PCR, and TCRdb's table has in-frame clones only and misses some. The sample has under 130,000 clones; just under 80% are singletons. The specimen was PBMCs. These receptors were obtained from a man younger than 45 in good health and CMV-seronegative. Both conserved end residues are part of each CDR3. The order of the fields is V gene, CDR3 length, D gene, J gene, clone size, CDR3 protein, CDR3 DNA. A D gene is named only where the DNA matches it firmly. The listing skips clone size in some rows; elsewhere it reads once, few, many or a size class.

v_call: TRBV6-5; cdr3_length: 11; d_call: NA; j_call: TRBJ1-3; clone_size: NA; cdr3_aa: CASSSPYTIYF; cdr3_nt: TGTGCCAGCAGTTCCCCCTACACCATATATTTT
v_call: TRBV7-6; cdr3_length: 14; d_call: NA; j_call: TRBJ2-7; clone_size: NA; cdr3_aa: CASSLSGYPYEQYF; cdr3_nt: TGTGCCAGCAGCTTAAGCGGGTACCCCTACGAGCAGTACTTC
v_call: TRBV7-9; cdr3_length: 17; d_call: NA; j_call: TRBJ2-1; clone_size: NA; cdr3_aa: CASSLSGGRGPRDEQFF; cdr3_nt: TGTGCCAGCAGCTTATCAGGGGGGCGAGGGCCCCGCGATGAGCAGTTCTTC
v_call: TRBV6-1; cdr3_length: 14; d_call: TRBD1; j_call: TRBJ1-2; clone_size: NA; cdr3_aa: CASSDPGQPYGYTF; cdr3_nt: TGTGCCAGCAGTGACCCGGGACAGCCGTATGGCTACACCTTC
v_call: TRBV10-3; cdr3_length: 15; d_call: TRBD1; j_call: TRBJ1-4; clone_size: few; cdr3_aa: CAIRKDRGANEKLFF; cdr3_nt: TGTGCCATCAGAAAAGACAGGGGTGCTAATGAAAAACTGTTTTTT
v_call: TRBV4-1; cdr3_length: 15; d_call: TRBD1; j_call: TRBJ1-1; clone_size: NA; cdr3_aa: CASSQGQGENTEAFF; cdr3_nt: TGCGCCAGCAGCCAGGGACAGGGAGAGAACACTGAAGCTTTCTTT
v_call: TRBV7-9; cdr3_length: 13; d_call: TRBD1; j_call: TRBJ1-1; clone_size: NA; cdr3_aa: CASSLADRGWAFF; cdr3_nt: TGTGCCAGCAGCTTAGCGGACAGGGGTTGGGCTTTCTTT
v_call: TRBV10-1; cdr3_length: 14; d_call: NA; j_call: TRBJ2-7; clone_size: once; cdr3_aa: CASSENPSSYEQYF; cdr3_nt: TGCGCCAGCAGTGAGAACCCGAGCTCCTACGAGCAGTACTTC
v_call: TRBV5-6; cdr3_length: 15; d_call: NA; j_call: TRBJ2-2; clone_size: once; cdr3_aa: CASSLAIYHTGELFF; cdr3_nt: TGTGCCAGCAGCTTGGCCATCTACCACACCGGGGAGCTGTTTTTT
v_call: TRBV29-1; cdr3_length: 13; d_call: NA; j_call: TRBJ2-1; clone_size: NA; cdr3_aa: CSVAGTNYNEQFF; cdr3_nt: TGCAGCGTCGCCGGGACAAACTACAATGAGCAGTTCTTC
v_call: TRBV5-1; cdr3_length: 16; d_call: TRBD1; j_call: TRBJ1-4; clone_size: NA; cdr3_aa: CASSLPSGTGGEKLFF; cdr3_nt: TGCGCCAGCAGCTTGCCCTCCGGGACAGGGGGTGAAAAACTGTTTTTT
v_call: TRBV19; cdr3_length: 16; d_call: TRBD1; j_call: TRBJ1-5; clone_size: NA; cdr3_aa: CASTRREGGSGQPQHF; cdr3_nt: TGTGCCAGTACCCGTCGTGAAGGGGGCTCCGGTCAGCCCCAGCATTTT
v_call: TRBV28; cdr3_length: 15; d_call: TRBD2; j_call: TRBJ2-7; clone_size: NA; cdr3_aa: CASSLGGQDRDEQYF; cdr3_nt: TGTGCCAGCAGTTTGGGAGGGCAGGACCGGGACGAGCAGTACTTC
v_call: TRBV27; cdr3_length: 15; d_call: NA; j_call: TRBJ1-5; clone_size: NA; cdr3_aa: CASSRGPAGNQPQHF; cdr3_nt: TGTGCCAGCTCAAGGGGCCCCGCGGGGAATCAGCCCCAGCATTTT
v_call: TRBV27; cdr3_length: 13; d_call: NA; j_call: TRBJ2-7; clone_size: NA; cdr3_aa: CASSLTRYHEQYF; cdr3_nt: TGTGCCAGCAGTTTAACTAGATATCACGAGCAGTACTTC
v_call: TRBV9; cdr3_length: 19; d_call: TRBD2; j_call: TRBJ2-2; clone_size: NA; cdr3_aa: CASSVGIQGLAEGTGELFF; cdr3_nt: TGTGCCAGCAGCGTAGGAATCCAGGGACTAGCGGAAGGCACCGGGGAGCTGTTTTTT
v_call: TRBV5-1; cdr3_length: 15; d_call: NA; j_call: TRBJ2-5; clone_size: NA; cdr3_aa: CASSNAQGPQETQYF; cdr3_nt: TGCGCCAGCAGCAATGCACAGGGCCCGCAAGAGACCCAGTACTTC
v_call: TRBV5-6; cdr3_length: 18; d_call: TRBD2; j_call: TRBJ2-7; clone_size: once; cdr3_aa: CASSFVGGSGGAGGEQYF; cdr3_nt: TGTGCCAGCAGCTTTGTGGGGGGTAGCGGGGGGGCCGGAGGGGAGCAGTACTTC
v_call: TRBV4-3; cdr3_length: 16; d_call: NA; j_call: TRBJ1-6; clone_size: NA; cdr3_aa: CASSQVRQNQNSPLHF; cdr3_nt: TGCGCCAGCAGCCAAGTCCGACAGAACCAAAATTCACCCCTCCACTTT
v_call: TRBV13; cdr3_length: 15; d_call: NA; j_call: TRBJ1-2; clone_size: NA; cdr3_aa: CASSLGTAGNYGYTF; cdr3_nt: TGTGCCAGCAGCTTAGGGACAGCAGGGAACTATGGCTACACCTTC
v_call: TRBV19; cdr3_length: 17; d_call: TRBD1; j_call: TRBJ2-7; clone_size: once; cdr3_aa: CASSPSGTGVGTYEQYF; cdr3_nt: TGTGCCAGTAGTCCCTCCGGGACAGGGGTAGGGACCTACGAGCAGTACTTC
v_call: TRBV5-4; cdr3_length: 15; d_call: TRBD2; j_call: TRBJ2-3; clone_size: NA; cdr3_aa: CASSWRLARTDTQYF; cdr3_nt: TGTGCCAGCAGCTGGCGACTAGCCCGTACAGATACGCAGTATTTT
v_call: TRBV6-5; cdr3_length: 13; d_call: NA; j_call: TRBJ2-3; clone_size: NA; cdr3_aa: CASRRETTDTQYF; cdr3_nt: TGTGCCAGCAGGAGGGAGACCACAGATACGCAGTATTTT
v_call: TRBV5-1; cdr3_length: 16; d_call: TRBD1; j_call: TRBJ1-6; clone_size: once; cdr3_aa: CASALTGNSYNSPLHF; cdr3_nt: TGCGCCAGCGCTTTGACAGGGAACTCCTATAATTCACCCCTCCACTTT
v_call: TRBV27; cdr3_length: 13; d_call: NA; j_call: TRBJ1-3; clone_size: NA; cdr3_aa: CASSLRQGNTIYF; cdr3_nt: TGTGCCAGCAGTCTACGACAGGGAAACACCATATATTTT
v_call: TRBV5-6; cdr3_length: 15; d_call: NA; j_call: TRBJ2-1; clone_size: once; cdr3_aa: CASSLRGGAYNEQFF; cdr3_nt: TGTGCCAGCAGCTTGAGGGGGGGGGCCTACAATGAGCAGTTCTTC
v_call: TRBV6-5; cdr3_length: 14; d_call: TRBD1; j_call: TRBJ2-7; clone_size: NA; cdr3_aa: CASRTRTGIPEQYF; cdr3_nt: TGTGCCAGCAGGACCAGGACAGGGATCCCCGAGCAGTACTTC
v_call: TRBV13; cdr3_length: 15; d_call: NA; j_call: TRBJ1-5; clone_size: NA; cdr3_aa: CASSLGRQGGQPQHF; cdr3_nt: TGTGCCAGCAGCTTAGGCCGGCAGGGTGGTCAGCCCCAGCATTTT
v_call: TRBV11-2; cdr3_length: 12; d_call: NA; j_call: TRBJ1-2; clone_size: NA; cdr3_aa: CASSLDWSQADF; cdr3_nt: TGTGCCAGCAGCTTAGATTGGTCGCAGGCCGACTTC
v_call: TRBV7-9; cdr3_length: 14; d_call: NA; j_call: TRBJ2-2; clone_size: NA; cdr3_aa: CASSLVTNTGELFF; cdr3_nt: TGTGCCAGCAGCTTAGTTACGAACACCGGGGAGCTGTTTTTT
v_call: TRBV9; cdr3_length: 15; d_call: NA; j_call: TRBJ1-2; clone_size: NA; cdr3_aa: CASSVEGGVGYGYTF; cdr3_nt: TGTGCCAGCAGCGTAGAAGGGGGGGTCGGGTATGGCTACACCTTC
v_call: TRBV7-2; cdr3_length: 15; d_call: TRBD1; j_call: TRBJ2-5; clone_size: NA; cdr3_aa: CASSKDRGGQETQYF; cdr3_nt: TGTGCCAGCAGCAAGGACAGGGGAGGCCAAGAGACCCAGTACTTC
v_call: TRBV30; cdr3_length: 14; d_call: NA; j_call: TRBJ2-7; clone_size: NA; cdr3_aa: CAWSLEPYYYEQYF; cdr3_nt: TGTGCCTGGAGCCTAGAGCCCTACTACTACGAGCAGTACTTC
v_call: TRBV5-4; cdr3_length: 13; d_call: NA; j_call: TRBJ2-3; clone_size: NA; cdr3_aa: CASSLTSSDTQYF; cdr3_nt: TGTGCCAGCAGTCTTACTAGCTCAGATACGCAGTATTTT
v_call: TRBV5-6; cdr3_length: 14; d_call: NA; j_call: TRBJ2-7; clone_size: NA; cdr3_aa: CASSLGQQGPEQYF; cdr3_nt: TGTGCCAGCAGCTTGGGACAGCAAGGGCCCGAGCAGTACTTC
v_call: TRBV21-1; cdr3_length: 17; d_call: NA; j_call: TRBJ2-1; clone_size: NA; cdr3_aa: CASTPSTGRTSDDEQFF; cdr3_nt: TGTGCCAGCACCCCTTCGACGGGGAGGACTAGCGACGATGAGCAGTTCTTC
v_call: TRBV29-1; cdr3_length: 11; d_call: NA; j_call: TRBJ1-2; clone_size: NA; cdr3_aa: CSSRGDYGYTF; cdr3_nt: TGCAGCTCGCGGGGTGACTATGGCTACACCTTC
v_call: TRBV7-8; cdr3_length: 16; d_call: TRBD1; j_call: TRBJ1-5; clone_size: NA; cdr3_aa: CASSLGPRGPGQPQHF; cdr3_nt: TGTGCCAGCAGCTTAGGACCCAGGGGGCCAGGTCAGCCCCAGCATTTT
v_call: TRBV18; cdr3_length: 16; d_call: TRBD1; j_call: TRBJ1-1; clone_size: few; cdr3_aa: CASSPRTGGGNTEAFF; cdr3_nt: TGTGCCAGCTCACCACGAACAGGGGGCGGGAACACTGAAGCTTTCTTT
v_call: TRBV29-1; cdr3_length: 15; d_call: NA; j_call: TRBJ2-1; clone_size: NA; cdr3_aa: CSVEAGLSSYNEQFF; cdr3_nt: TGCAGCGTTGAAGCGGGATTGAGCTCCTACAATGAGCAGTTCTTC
v_call: TRBV4-3; cdr3_length: 15; d_call: NA; j_call: TRBJ2-1; clone_size: few; cdr3_aa: CASSQDRGTPNEQFF; cdr3_nt: TGCGCCAGCAGCCAAGACCGGGGAACTCCCAATGAGCAGTTCTTC
v_call: TRBV7-9; cdr3_length: 14; d_call: NA; j_call: TRBJ1-5; clone_size: NA; cdr3_aa: CASSLEQGRETQHF; cdr3_nt: TGTGCCAGCAGCTTAGAACAGGGCCGCGAGACCCAGCATTTT
v_call: TRBV28; cdr3_length: 14; d_call: NA; j_call: TRBJ2-7; clone_size: NA; cdr3_aa: CASSLVGSSYEQYF; cdr3_nt: TGTGCCAGCAGTTTGGTTGGTAGCTCCTACGAGCAGTACTTC
v_call: TRBV9; cdr3_length: 14; d_call: NA; j_call: TRBJ2-7; clone_size: NA; cdr3_aa: CASSPGLLSYEQYF; cdr3_nt: TGTGCCAGCAGCCCGGGACTCCTATCCTACGAGCAGTACTTC
v_call: TRBV14; cdr3_length: 17; d_call: NA; j_call: TRBJ2-2; clone_size: NA; cdr3_aa: CASSLVCLRDSAGELFF; cdr3_nt: TGTGCCAGCAGCCTAGTCTGTCTTCGGGATAGCGCCGGGGAGCTGTTTTTT
v_call: TRBV28; cdr3_length: 11; d_call: NA; j_call: TRBJ1-1; clone_size: NA; cdr3_aa: CASSLYQEAFF; cdr3_nt: TGTGCCAGCAGTTTATATCAGGAAGCTTTCTTT
v_call: TRBV28; cdr3_length: 13; d_call: TRBD1; j_call: TRBJ1-3; clone_size: once; cdr3_aa: CASRQGYGNTIYF; cdr3_nt: TGTGCCAGCCGACAGGGGTATGGAAACACCATATATTTT
v_call: TRBV7-9; cdr3_length: 12; d_call: NA; j_call: TRBJ2-7; clone_size: NA; cdr3_aa: CSSSTGEYEQYF; cdr3_nt: TGTTCCAGCAGCACCGGGGAATACGAGCAGTACTTC
v_call: TRBV19; cdr3_length: 17; d_call: NA; j_call: TRBJ1-5; clone_size: NA; cdr3_aa: CASSIVGAHRSNQPQHF; cdr3_nt: TGTGCCAGTAGTATAGTGGGGGCCCATCGTAGCAATCAGCCCCAGCATTTT
v_call: TRBV10-3; cdr3_length: 17; d_call: TRBD2; j_call: TRBJ2-2; clone_size: NA; cdr3_aa: CAISGVAGGRVTGELFF; cdr3_nt: TGTGCCATCAGTGGTGTAGCGGGAGGACGGGTCACCGGGGAGCTGTTTTTT
v_call: TRBV6-6; cdr3_length: 16; d_call: TRBD2; j_call: TRBJ2-2; clone_size: few; cdr3_aa: CASSSVPERDSGELFF; cdr3_nt: TGTGCCAGCAGTTCCGTCCCTGAGCGGGACTCCGGGGAGCTGTTTTTT
v_call: TRBV29-1; cdr3_length: 14; d_call: TRBD2; j_call: TRBJ2-1; clone_size: NA; cdr3_aa: CSVAPSGMYNEQFF; cdr3_nt: TGCAGCGTTGCCCCCAGCGGGATGTACAATGAGCAGTTCTTC
v_call: TRBV9; cdr3_length: 15; d_call: NA; j_call: TRBJ2-3; clone_size: NA; cdr3_aa: CASSVGPTVENTQYF; cdr3_nt: TGTGCCAGCAGCGTAGGCCCTACAGTAGAGAATACGCAGTATTTT
v_call: TRBV14; cdr3_length: 16; d_call: TRBD1; j_call: TRBJ2-2; clone_size: once; cdr3_aa: CASSQVGTDYTGELFF; cdr3_nt: TGTGCCAGCAGCCAAGTCGGGACAGACTACACCGGGGAGCTGTTTTTT
v_call: TRBV4-3; cdr3_length: 16; d_call: TRBD1; j_call: TRBJ2-7; clone_size: NA; cdr3_aa: CASSQDSWGQGDEQYF; cdr3_nt: TGCGCCAGCAGCCAAGATTCTTGGGGACAGGGGGACGAGCAGTACTTC